These 29 T cell receptor beta chains share one sample of origin, sequenced in a study of T cells in Graves' hyperthyroidism and ophthalmopathy. What was amplified from RNA transcripts were TCR beta CDR3 regions. First-round RT-PCR targeting the TCR CDR3 was performed with the HTBI primer set. TCRdb redid the calling of the multiplex PCR reads with MiXCR, one entry per CDR3 protein. The sample contains approximately 590,000 distinct CDR3 sequences, under 60% of which appear only once. Sequenced input: peripheral blood or thyroid tissue (not recorded which). Source of these receptors: a young woman with Graves' hyperthyroidism.

This sequence joins TRBV7-3 and TRBJ1-4, with a possible D match to TRBD1 (6 bases). V was cut by 1 base and J by 7 bases, with 10 bases left in between. Per the germline V gene, CDR1 is SGHTA and CDR2 is FQGTGA. This CDR3 has 14 residues. CDR3 sequence reads: CASSLIRGPEKLFF. The CDR3 nucleotides read TGTGCCAGCAGCTTAATACGGGGGCCTGAAAAACTGTTTTTT.

The chain combines TRBV2 with TRBJ1-4; TRBD1 is a possible D gene (5 bases). Germline V gene data show CDR1 as SNHLY and CDR2 as FYNNEI. The CDR3 is made up of 14 amino acids. V was clipped by 6 bases and J by 3 bases, with 11 bases between them. CDR3 DNA: TGTGCCAGCAGGGGGGACGGCTCTAATGAAAAACTGTTTTTT. This gives the protein CASRGDGSNEKLFF.

The sample holds one count of this clonotype. A much larger clonotype is one base distant, so this may be a read error. The gene calls are TRBV2 and TRBJ1-4; D is undetermined. CDR3 length: 12 residues. V lost 4 bases and J 11 bases, leaving 11 bases between the germline ends. From germline, CDR1 is SNHLY and CDR2 FYNNEI. The CDR3 protein is CASSAGLGKLFF. CDR3 bases: TGTGCCAGCAGTGCGGGTTTGGGCAAACTGTTTTTT.

This clonotype was seen a few times. The V and J genes are TRBV7-2 and TRBJ1-3, with D perhaps TRBD1 (5 bases). The CDR3 loop spans 13 amino acids. Trimming pared 1 base from V and 8 bases from J, leaving 9 bases between. Germline CDR1 reads SGHTA; CDR2 reads FQGNSA. The CDR3 sequence: CASSLGGEYTIYF. Written as DNA, the CDR3 is TGTGCCAGCAGCTTAGGGGGGGAATACACCATATATTTT.

This chain joins TRBV30 and TRBJ2-2; D uncertain. Germline lookup yields CDR1 GTSNPN and CDR2 SVGIG (reference sequence). This CDR3 has 15 amino acids. V was shortened by 0 bases and J by 0 bases, with 8 bases between the two germline ends. The CDR3 nucleotides are TGTGCCTGGAGTGTTTTCTCGGCGAACACCGGGGAGCTGTTTTTT. It translates to CAWSVFSANTGELFF. The full variable domain, its missing parts supplied by reference TRBV30 and TRBJ2-2, is SQTIHQWPATLVQPVGSPLSLECTVEGTSNPNLYWYRQAAGRGLQLLFYSVGIGQISSEVPQNLSASRPQDRQFILSSKKLLLSDSGFYLCAWSVFSANTGELFFGEGSRLTVL.

This clonotype has just a few counts. A read error may explain this, as a much larger clone is one base away. The chain joins TRBV10-3 to TRBJ2-5; TRBD2 is a possible D gene (6 bases). The V gene's germline CDR1 is ENHRY and CDR2 SYGVKD. Trimming left V 6 bases short and J 7 bases short, with 12 bases between. This CDR3 is 12 amino acids long. The DNA of the CDR3 is TGTGCCATCAGCGGGGGTTGCGGGACCCAGTACTTC. Encoded protein: CAISGGCGTQYF.

CDR3 bases: TGTGCCAGCAGGGGATCGTGGATGAACACTGAAGCTTTCTTT. The encoded protein is CASRGSWMNTEAFF. The J gene is TRBJ1-1, the V gene TRBV6-1; D not certain. CDR3 length equals 14 residues. Germline CDR1 and CDR2: MNHNS and SASEGT. V was shortened by 6 bases and J by 0 bases, with 11 bases between the two germline ends.

As to this clonotype: The CDR3 does not end in the conserved phenylalanine or tryptophan, so this is likely a read error. The rearrangement uses TRBV6-4 and TRBJ1-1; D remains unclear. Germline assignment: CDR1 MRHNA and CDR2 SNTAGT. The CDR3 loop spans 15 amino acids. The V end lost 2 bases, the J end lost 0 bases, and 10 bases lay between the germline ends. The CDR3: CASSDKRALNTEAFL. The CDR3 DNA is TGTGCCAGCAGTGACAAACGGGCCCTGAACACTGAAGCTTTCCTT.

Concerning this clonotype itself: A single base separates this from a much larger clone, so it may be a read error. This chain links TRBV29-1 with TRBJ1-1; 8 nucleotides align to TRBD1. V gave up 7 bases and J gave up 3 bases; unmatched junction bases: 10. The CDR3 totals 14 residues. Germline CDR1 is SQVTM and CDR2 is ANQGSEA. The CDR3 region has the DNA TGCAGCGCCAGGACAGGGTTGCCGGACACTGAAGCTTTCTTT. Translating gives CSARTGLPDTEAFF. Full variable domain (rest looked up from reference TRBV29-1 and TRBJ1-1): SAVISQKPSRDICQRGTSLTIQCQVDSQVTMMFWYRQQPGQSLTLIATANQGSEATYESGFVIDKFPISRPNLTFSTLTVSNMSPEDSSIYLCSARTGLPDTEAFFGQGTRLTVV.

V gene TRBV18 combines with J gene TRBJ2-7; D might be TRBD1 (5 bases). Germline-derived CDR1 and CDR2 are KGHSH and LQKENI. This CDR3 spans 12 amino acids. V was shortened by 3 bases and J by 12 bases, with 15 bases between the two germline ends. CDR3 amino acids: CASSPPSGSRYF. CDR3 DNA sequence: TGTGCCAGCTCACCTCCCTCAGGGTCGAGGTACTTC.

This clonotype was observed a handful of times. J is TRBJ1-1 and V is TRBV7-9; D is uncertain. Germline loops: CDR1 SEHNR, CDR2 FQNEAQ (reference sequence). This CDR3 spans 13 amino acids. V was shortened by 1 base and J by 4 bases, with 7 bases between the two germline ends. The CDR3 protein is CASSLGSPTEAFF. DNA of the CDR3: TGTGCCAGCAGCTTAGGGTCCCCCACTGAAGCTTTCTTT.

The V gene is TRBV7-2, the J gene TRBJ1-1, with D uncertain. CDR3 size: 15 residues. Germline V gives CDR1 SGHTA, CDR2 FQGNSA. V was cut by 5 bases and J by 2 bases, with 15 bases left in between. CDR3 DNA: TGTGCCAGCAGCCGGCGGGAGGGAGTTAACACTGAAGCTTTCTTT. This encodes CASSRREGVNTEAFF.

The V and J genes are TRBV25-1 and TRBJ1-4, with D possibly matching TRBD1 (6 bases). The length of the CDR3 is 20 residues. V lost 6 bases to trimming and J lost 5 bases, with 31 bases between them. Germline values: CDR1 MGHDK, CDR2 SYGVNS. The CDR3: CASSWGLRFGGASQNEKLFF. The CDR3 DNA is TGTGCCAGCAGCTGGGGACTTAGGTTCGGGGGCGCAAGTCAAAATGAAAAACTGTTTTTT. The full variable domain, its missing parts supplied by reference TRBV25-1 and TRBJ1-4, is EADIYQTPRYLVIGTGKKITLECSQTMGHDKMYWYQQDPGMELHLIHYSYGVNSTEKGDLSSESTVSRIRTEHFPLTLESARPSHTSQYLCASSWGLRFGGASQNEKLFFGSGTQLSVL.

This chain connects TRBV24-1 to TRBJ1-4; D call uncertain. Germline V gives CDR1 KGHDR, CDR2 SFDVKD. The CDR3 is 13 amino acids. Trimming shortened V by 3 bases and J by 15 bases, and 16 bases separated the two germline ends. CDR3 in DNA: TGTGCCACCAGTGATACCCCGGGCGTGGATGTGTTTTTT. It yields the protein CATSDTPGVDVFF.

This clonotype was recorded at least ten times. CDR3 nucleotides: TGTGCCATCAGTGACCGCGCCACAGGGGACTATGGCTACACCTTC. It encodes CAISDRATGDYGYTF. The chain uses TRBV10-3 and TRBJ1-2; the match to TRBD1 covers 7 bases. This CDR3 is built from 15 residues. Germline V gene lookup returns CDR1 ENHRY and CDR2 SYGVKD. V lost 3 bases and J lost 3; bases outside the gene matches: 7.

In this sample, this clonotype turned up a few times. The chain couples TRBV9 to TRBJ1-3; TRBD1 aligns across 7 bases. The V and J ends lost 3 bases and 0 bases, in that order; junction bases with no gene match: 6. The CDR3 is made up of 16 amino acids. The germline gives CDR1 SGDLS, CDR2 YYNGEE. The CDR3 is CASSARQGYSGNTIYF. Here the CDR3 DNA reads TGTGCCAGCAGCGCCAGACAGGGTTACTCTGGAAACACCATATATTTT.

Points on this clonotype: The germline gene is not matched at one end of the junction; a read error may be the cause. The CDR3 reads CASSVGRVGTEVFF. CDR3 DNA sequence: TGTGCCAGCAGCGTAGGTAGGGTTGGCACTGAAGTTTTCTTT. The gene calls are TRBV9 and TRBJ1-1; D ambiguous. The length of the CDR3 is 14 residues. Per the germline V gene, CDR1 is SGDLS and CDR2 is YYNGEE.

The chain is built from TRBV6-6 and TRBJ2-7; D uncertain. Germline V gene sequence: CDR1 MNHNY, CDR2 SVGAGI (reference sequence). Trimming pared 6 bases from V and 2 bases from J, leaving 14 bases between. The CDR3 extends over 14 amino acids. DNA for the CDR3: TGTGCCAGCAGCCGTGGGGTGGCCACCTACGAGCAGTACTTC. The encoded protein is CASSRGVATYEQYF.

This clonotype was seen at least ten times. V and J are TRBV10-3 and TRBJ2-2; D possibly corresponds to TRBD2 (6 bases). Looked up from germline, CDR1 is ENHRY and CDR2 is SYGVKD. This CDR3 region has 14 residues. V was trimmed by 4 bases and J by 3 bases, leaving 9 bases between them. The CDR3 here is CAISGLVDTGELFF. CDR3 in DNA: TGTGCCATCAGTGGACTAGTGGACACCGGGGAGCTGTTTTTT.

This clonotype was counted only a few times. This chain links TRBV7-9 with TRBJ2-3; no clear D. V lost 4 bases and J lost 2, with 4 bases in between. Germline V gene lookup returns CDR1 SEHNR and CDR2 FQNEAQ (reference sequence). The CDR3 runs 12 residues. CDR3 region: CASSSNTDTQYF. In DNA form, the CDR3 reads TGTGCCAGCAGCTCCAACACAGATACGCAGTATTTT.

The table lists this clonotype with many counts. The chain recombines TRBV24-1 with TRBJ2-5, with a possible D match to TRBD1 (7 bases). CDR1 KGHDR and CDR2 SFDVKD come from the germline V gene. V gave up 3 bases and J gave up 5 bases, with 18 bases separating them. This CDR3 region has 16 residues. CDR3 sequence: CATSDRGTAGDETQYF. The CDR3 DNA follows: TGTGCCACCAGTGATCGAGGGACAGCGGGCGATGAGACCCAGTACTTC.

This clonotype has a handful of counts. As DNA, the CDR3 is TGTGCCAGCAGCGCCAGAGAGGTCCCTGAAGCTTTCTTT. Translated, it gives CASSAREVPEAFF. The chain links TRBV7-2 to TRBJ1-1; D remains ambiguous. Trimming removed 5 bases from V and 6 bases from J, with 13 bases in between. Germline V gene sequence: CDR1 SGHTA, CDR2 FQGNSA. The CDR3 totals 13 residues. Full variable domain (remainder filled in from reference TRBV7-2 and TRBJ1-1): GAGVSQSPSNKVTEKGKDVELRCDPISGHTALYWYRQSLGQGLEFLIYFQGNSAPDKSGLPSDRFSAERTGGSVSTLTIQRTQQEDSAVYLCASSAREVPEAFFGQGTRLTVV.

The gene calls are TRBV7-2 and TRBJ1-6, with no clear D. Trimming cost V 1 base and J 10 bases, with 14 bases left between them. CDR1 and CDR2 from the germline V gene are SGHTA and FQGNSA. The CDR3 is made up of 15 amino acids. In nucleotides, the CDR3 is TGTGCCAGCAGCTTAGGCCGGGAAAAAGGATCACCCCTCCACTTT. Amino acids: CASSLGREKGSPLHF.

This clonotype was detected only once. CDR3 sequence (DNA): TGTGCCAGCAGTTCTGGACTCCGAGAGAACTCAGATACGCAGTATTTT. This translates into CASSSGLRENSDTQYF. The chain is built from TRBV12-3 or TRBV12-4 and TRBJ2-3; the D gene is possibly TRBD2 (5 bases). Trimming took off 4 bases at V and 4 bases at J, with 18 bases between the two ends. This CDR3 is 16 amino acids long.

This clonotype was counted at least ten times. The rearrangement joins TRBV2 to TRBJ1-3; TRBD1 matches at 8 bases. V trimming: 5 bases; J trimming: 4 bases; junction bases outside the gene matches: 7. Germline V lookup: CDR1 SNHLY, CDR2 FYNNEI. This CDR3 is built from 15 residues. This CDR3 is CASSSDRASGNTIYF. The CDR3 DNA reads as TGTGCCAGCAGTTCGGACAGGGCCAGCGGAAACACCATATATTTT.

The chain has TRBV7-9 and TRBJ1-1; no clear D. CDR3 size: 15 residues. Deletions cut 6 bases from V and 4 bases from J, with 18 bases between. Germline V gene data show CDR1 as SEHNR and CDR2 as FQNEAQ (reference sequence). CDR3 protein: CASSYSFSVSTEAFF. The CDR3 DNA follows: TGTGCCAGCAGTTACTCGTTCTCCGTTTCCACTGAAGCTTTCTTT.

This sequence joins TRBV29-1 and TRBJ1-2; D gene uncertain. The CDR3 totals 13 residues. Germline CDR1 is SQVTM and CDR2 is ANQGSEA. The CDR3 here is CRLGRADNYGYTF. Written as DNA, the CDR3 is TGCAGACTTGGACGGGCGGACAACTATGGCTACACCTTC.

V and J are TRBV6-1 and TRBJ1-1; D gene unclear. CDR1 is MNHNS and CDR2 is SASEGT in the germline V gene. V was clipped by 8 bases and J by 3 bases, with 10 bases between them. The CDR3 totals 12 residues. CDR3: CASVLRDTEAFF. The CDR3 DNA follows: TGTGCCAGCGTCTTACGGGACACTGAAGCTTTCTTT.

With regard to this clonotype: A much larger clone is a single base away; this may be a read error. The chain combines TRBV7-4 with TRBJ2-5; D not resolved. The CDR3 runs 13 residues. The V gene's germline CDR1 is SGHVT and CDR2 SQSDAQ. The CDR3 bases are TGTACCAGCAGCTTAAGGTGGCAAGAGACCCAGTACTTC. This translates into CTSSLRWQETQYF.